What follows is one TCR beta chain and its context. This sample was taken from a study of shared clonotypes between healthy human individuals. The germline V gene has CDR1 LNHDA and CDR2 SQIVND (reference sequence). Trimming took 6 bases from V and 6 from J, leaving 16 bases between them. This CDR3 comprises 14 residues. Ten immunoSEQ deep assay plates were used to sequence unsorted PBMC DNA. Generated by immunoSEQ multiplex PCR, the TCRdb table keeps only in-frame clones and is missing some. The sample has approximately 440,000 clones, approximately 77% seen once. The rearrangement joins TRBV19 to TRBJ2-3, with a possible D match to TRBD2 (6 bases). The sequencing sample was made of PBMCs. This sequence originates from a woman aged 40 to 49 in good health. Some clones in this sample may be carry-over from other donors' samples. The CDR3 DNA reads TGTGCCAGTAGGACGACTTGGAGGGCGGATACGCAGTATTTT. Protein sequence: CASRTTWRADTQYF.